This entry describes one TCR beta chain. The antigen it binds to is not known. One base away there is no much larger clone; base qualities are not given. This sample was included in a study of cytomegalovirus exposure and HLA in healthy donors (TCRdb year 2017). For the wider study: According to an earlier analysis of several hundred of the donors, some 180 million T cells yielded 117 million unique TCR beta sequences and roughly 280 Gb of sequence data. In an earlier analysis of roughly 600 of the donors, high-throughput TCR beta sequencing was used to judge whether each TCR beta V gene segment behaved as functional or pseudogenic. Among around 400 genotyped donors of the cohort, an average of approximately 240,000 unique TCR beta nucleotide sequences were sequenced per donor, approximately 20% of them non-productive. In a later genetic analysis, genome-wide SNP genotypes for about three fifths of the roughly 670 donors were used, and that subset was treated as a discovery cohort. Alongside the repertoire data, information on donor age, sex, ethnicity and CMV serostatus was compiled. The number of donors typed differed by locus, with roughly 620-630 for A, B, C, DRB1 and DQB1, around 500 for DQA1, over 600 for DPA1, and around 450 for DPB1. Roughly five DR-DQ haplotypes were handled as single units for association and clustering because linkage in the cohort was strong. Of the roughly 430 genotyped donors, 65% to 90% fell in the genetic ancestry cluster associated with self-reported Caucasian donors. The T cell repertoires of under 750 subjects were profiled by immunosequencing and related to cytomegalovirus serostatus. HLA typing included class I and class II loci at four-digit resolution. In the later analysis, no new phenotypic data were used to find candidate immune exposures; instead, reliance was placed on TCR beta sequences and their occurrence across donors. A later analysis re-analyzed previously published TCR beta repertoires from 660 or so donors and added high-resolution HLA genotyping to study TCR occurrence patterns. Around 320 gigabases of sequencing data and 70 million to 100 million unique TCR sequences were included in an early release covering several hundred HLA-typed donors. Every discovery cohort repertoire had been produced on one sequencing platform. The study was designed to test whether signatures of past pathogen exposure could be identified by cataloging public T cell receptors. High-throughput TCR immunosequencing, statistical association of individual TCRs with disease status, and machine learning were combined to predict cytomegalovirus infection status. Besides the first cohort of more than 650 subjects, a separate validation cohort made up of about 120 different subjects was used.

The trim is 1 base for V and 1 base for J, with a gap of 19 bases between the germline ends. Including the terminal cysteine and phenylalanine, the CDR3 comprises 17 residues. The retained sequence is limited to the CDR3, 51 bases, with the frame set at the first base. From a lookup of the germline V gene (reference sequence), CDR1 and CDR2 are GTSNPN and SVGIG. The cohort was made up of about 610 healthy bone marrow donors. Cohort members were all nominally healthy when sampled, although unrecorded immune exposures were likely present. The donor was CMV seronegative and was included in the group of a few hundred seronegative cohort members. Each donor provided a peripheral blood sample, and peripheral blood mononuclear cells were used for TCR beta sequencing. Genomic DNA extraction from the blood cell samples was performed with the Qiagen DNeasy Blood Extraction Kit. Broad study findings and their caveats: The only immune exposure information available for the cohort was CMV serostatus. The study listed 150 to 200 TCR beta chains as associated with cytomegalovirus. In a later analysis, HLA-associated TCR beta chains showed more clonal expansion and lower generation probabilities than non-associated chains that were equally common. In a later analysis, several top co-occurrence clusters were reported to appear linked to parvovirus B19, influenza, CMV and Epstein-Barr virus. A cluster of highly shared sequence variants was judged likely to be a technical artifact of the sequencing pipeline. The 87-base-pair reads could not distinguish some IMGT-functional V segments, including TRBV6-2 and TRBV6-3, so those segments were excluded. According to a later analysis, most CMV-associated TCR beta chains appeared to be HLA-restricted, and the HLA associations seemed to be driven largely by CMV exposure. According to a later genetic analysis, donors in an Asian-associated ancestry cluster had fewer N-insertions in productive TCRs than the roughly 700-donor mean. Because counts were too low, about 15 rarely observed V segments, including chromosome 9 orphons, were left out of the earlier analysis of 587 of the donors. A later analysis found that TCR association rates varied across HLA loci, with DRB1 alleles showing the most associated TCRs and HLA-C alleles the fewest. The authors suggested that the approach could potentially be extended to other disease states and immunological phenotypes. While some public TCRs were present in many individuals, most TCR sequences turned up only very rarely across donors. Broadly in line with IMGT annotations, most TCR beta V segments showed up in productive rearrangements about 90% or about 30% of the time in an earlier analysis of around 600 of the donors. Only TCR beta chains were sequenced in this cohort, and the absence of alpha or paired-chain data limited detectable features. Cytomegalovirus status was reported to be diagnosed by the classifier with high specificity and sensitivity in both the original and validation cohorts. An association between a missense DCLRE1C variant and V-gene and J-gene trimming of TCR beta chains was found in a later genetic analysis and replicated in an independent cohort. A few of the identified cytomegalovirus-associated TCR beta chains were confirmed in vitro to be specific for cytomegalovirus antigens. Sequencing depth was assumed to be roughly uniform across donors in the presence/absence analyses, though that assumption may not hold. Linkage disequilibrium might explain the correlated functional status among segregating V segments, but an unknown experimental factor could not be ruled out. A further reported finding was that TCR beta sequences accurately predicted the HLA-A and HLA-B alleles for most subjects in the first cohort. HLA typing was unavailable for some donors at each locus, so association tests used only the typed subset. A later analysis associated approximately 17,000 TCR beta sequences with specific HLA alleles at a false discovery rate of 0.05. Strong co-occurrence of HLA alleles, especially DR and DQ, made assigning TCR associations to individual alleles difficult.

Libraries were made using the immunoSEQ multiplex PCR assay. For the multiplex PCR, a mixture combining 60 forward primers for TCR Vbeta segments and 13 reverse primers for TCR Jbeta segments was used. The CDR3 region of rearranged TCR beta genes was amplified from genomic DNA with a multiplex PCR assay. Amplified TCR beta libraries were sequenced as 87-base-pair reads on the Illumina HiSeq System. The published analysis was carried out like this. In a later analysis, 77 million or so unique TCR beta chains were counted across the roughly 670 repertoires, and around 10 million of these chains were shared by at least two donors. Raw reads were error-corrected and collapsed into unique sequences by a nearest-neighbor algorithm in which closely related sequences were merged to remove PCR and sequencing errors. To assign V, D and J gene segments, CDR3 sequences were aligned to IMGT reference sequences. For a sequence to be retained, at least a six-nucleotide match to both a V gene segment and a J gene segment was required. A rearrangement counted as productive if the CDR3 had no stop codons and remained in frame with V and J, and every other rearrangement counted as non-productive. Following IMGT convention, CDR3 was defined as the stretch from the second conserved V-encoded cysteine to the conserved J-encoded phenylalanine. Sequences without an unambiguous match to a single V gene segment were excluded from the earlier analysis of approximately 560 of the donors. In an earlier analysis of 450 to 700 of the donors, V segments were called functional above 56.7% productive rearrangements and were called segregating when the between-donor standard deviation exceeded 5%. A statistical classification framework was built to diagnose cytomegalovirus status from the catalog of TCR beta chain sequences. V and J gene assignment, in a later analysis, came from comparing TCR nucleotide sequences with IMGT/GENE-DB human TR gene sequences. In a later analysis, CDR3 sequences and most-parsimonious VDJ recombination scenarios were assigned using the TCRdist pipeline. A later analysis defined each TCR beta chain by its CDR3 amino acid sequence plus V-gene family, and excluded reads lacking a unique V-gene family. A later analysis removed 592 highly shared, low-generation-probability nucleotide sequences to deal with suspected cross-contamination and a sequencing artifact. A later analysis calculated a clonal expansion index for each public chain from normalized within-repertoire ranks of inferred template counts. Generation probabilities in a later analysis came from a VDJ recombination model fitted to out-of-frame rearrangements, and those results were checked against IGoR. Hypergeometric tests were used in a later analysis to score TCR-TCR, TCR-HLA and TCR-CMV co-occurrence, with a repertoire-size bias correction applied to the TCR pairs. False discovery rates were estimated in a later analysis by permuting HLA or CMV assignments 20 times. In a later analysis, co-occurring TCRs were grouped using DBSCAN, with TCRdist sequence similarity added in when clustering inside HLA-allele-positive subsets. For co-occurrence clustering, repertoires with fewer than 30,000 or more than 120,000 public chains were excluded, along with roughly 5 repertoires with anomalous nucleotide sharing. TCRdb carries this immuneACCESS record with in-frame sequences only. Its versions omit some clonotypes, under half of them owing to an unresolved V gene in the studies checked, with the rest unexplained. The V and J calls and clone size come from that table; D and trimming were worked out from the DNA. Across this sample there are just over 150,000 clones, with about 75% seen only once. The ten top clones hold 2% to 2.5% of the sample.

The clonotype comes from a female donor in good health and CMV-seronegative. The sequence joins TRBV30 to TRBJ1-2; perhaps TRBD1 is the D gene, with 6 bases matching. What was sequenced was PBMCs. In nucleotide form, the sequence is TGTGCCTGGAGTGGTGCCAGGGGATCATATGATAACTATGGCTACACCTTC. It codes for CAWSGARGSYDNYGYTF.